Listed below are T cell receptor beta chains from one sample, sequenced in a study of Graves' ophthalmopathy and Graves' hyperthyroidism. From the multiplex PCR reads, TCRdb called clonotypes with MiXCR, one entry per CDR3 protein. Seen here are around 600,000 distinct CDR3 sequences, about 40% observed once, and the top ten hold 3.3%. The sequencing input was peripheral blood. The receptors shown here come from an adult man with Graves' ophthalmopathy. Both conserved end residues are part of each CDR3. D genes are given only for firm matches. Expanded clones are given a class, and other clones once, few, many or no size at all.

size	V	D	J	CDR3	DNA
-	TRBV2	-	TRBJ1-3	CASRTAWSSGNTIYF	TGTGCCAGCAGGACCGCCTGGAGCTCTGGAAACACCATATATTTT
-	TRBV10-3	TRBD1	TRBJ2-7	CAISPQDRLFRYF	TGTGCCATCAGCCCCCAGGACAGGCTTTTCCGGTACTTC
few	TRBV5-6	-	TRBJ2-7	CASGRRTHEQYF	TGTGCCAGCGGGCGCCGGACCCACGAGCAGTACTTC
many	TRBV7-3	TRBD1	TRBJ2-7	CASSLGGQGSEQYF	TGTGCCAGCAGCTTAGGGGGACAGGGGAGTGAGCAGTACTTC
many	TRBV9	-	TRBJ1-1	CASSETVGNTEAFF	TGTGCCAGCAGCGAAACAGTGGGGAACACTGAAGCTTTCTTT
-	TRBV7-6	TRBD2	TRBJ2-3	CASSPSAGAEDTQYF	TGCGCCAGCAGCCCAAGTGCGGGAGCGGAAGATACGCAGTATTTT
-	TRBV29-1	TRBD2	TRBJ2-7	CSVDPSGIGSYEQYF	TGCAGCGTTGACCCTAGCGGGATTGGGTCCTACGAGCAGTACTTC
many	TRBV19	-	TRBJ1-1	CASSHPRKNTEAFF	TGTGCCAGTAGTCACCCACGAAAGAACACTGAAGCTTTCTTT
few	TRBV10-3	TRBD1	TRBJ1-1	CASRPQGQMNTEAFF	TGTGCCAGCAGGCCCCAGGGACAGATGAACACTGAAGCTTTCTTT
once	TRBV27	-	TRBJ1-2	CASSFDRTYGYTF	TGTGCCAGCAGTTTTGACAGGACATATGGCTACACCTTC
many	TRBV25-1	TRBD1	TRBJ1-2	CASSGGQGSYGYTF	TGTGCCAGCAGTGGCGGACAGGGCTCCTATGGCTACACCTTC
few	TRBV7-2	-	TRBJ1-5	CASMGTSSNSNQPQHF	TGTGCCAGCATGGGGACATCCTCTAATAGCAATCAGCCCCAGCATTTT
many	TRBV2	-	TRBJ1-1	CASSVQWNTEAFF	TGTGCCAGCAGTGTACAGTGGAACACTGAAGCTTTCTTT
many	TRBV7-8	-	TRBJ2-5	CASSPLRETQYF	TGTGCCAGCAGCCCTCTCCGAGAGACCCAGTACTTC
-	TRBV3-1	-	TRBJ1-4	CASGRGNEKLFF	TGTGCCAGCGGGAGGGGTAATGAAAAACTGTTTTTT
many	TRBV19	-	TRBJ1-2	CASSSGRVNYGYTF	TGTGCCAGTAGTTCCGGTAGGGTTAACTATGGCTACACCTTC
-	TRBV11-1	-	TRBJ1-6	CASSLGDSINSPLHF	TGTGCCAGCAGCTTAGGTGACTCAATTAATTCACCCCTCCACTTT
many	TRBV10-3	TRBD1	TRBJ1-2	CAISSGQGYYGYTF	TGTGCCATCAGTTCGGGACAGGGGTACTATGGCTACACCTTC
-	TRBV2	-	TRBJ1-5	CASSQDPQGGGNQPQHF	TGCGCCAGCAGCCAAGACCCACAGGGAGGGGGCAATCAGCCCCAGCATTTT
many	TRBV29-1	-	TRBJ1-2	CSVVPYLYGYTF	TGCAGCGTTGTACCGTATCTATATGGCTACACCTTC
-	TRBV29-1	TRBD2	TRBJ2-7	CSLNAGETEQYF	TGCAGCTTAAATGCGGGAGAAACCGAGCAGTACTTC
-	TRBV29-1	-	TRBJ2-7	CSLAGTYEQYF	TGCAGCTTGGCAGGAACCTACGAGCAGTACTTC
-	TRBV29-1	-	TRBJ2-7	CSVVRDSYEQYF	TGCAGCGTTGTTAGGGACTCCTACGAGCAGTACTTC
-	TRBV5-6	TRBD1	TRBJ2-6	CASSMIWTGYSGANVLTF	TGTGCCAGCAGCATGATTTGGACAGGTTATTCTGGGGCCAACGTCCTGACTTTC
many	TRBV15	-	TRBJ2-2	CATSRFGTLNTGELFF	TGTGCCACCAGCAGATTCGGGACTCTCAACACCGGGGAGCTGTTTTTT
-	TRBV4-1	TRBD1	TRBJ1-3	CASNRGTASGNTIYF	TGCGCCAGCAACCGTGGGACAGCCTCTGGAAACACCATATATTTT
few	TRBV3-1	-	TRBJ2-7	CASSQFVSYEQYF	TGTGCCAGCAGCCAATTCGTCTCCTACGAGCAGTACTTC
few	TRBV11-2	TRBD2	TRBJ2-2	CASSLRGGMNTGELFF	TGTGCCAGCAGCCTCCGGGGGGGCATGAACACCGGGGAGCTGTTTTTT